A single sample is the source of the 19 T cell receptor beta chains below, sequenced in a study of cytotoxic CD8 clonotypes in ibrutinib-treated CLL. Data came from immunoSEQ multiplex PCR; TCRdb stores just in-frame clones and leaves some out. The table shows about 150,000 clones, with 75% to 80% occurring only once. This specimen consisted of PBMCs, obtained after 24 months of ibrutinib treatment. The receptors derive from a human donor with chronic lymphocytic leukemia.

CDR3 amino acids: CAWSGFALAGQFF. The CDR3 DNA sequence: TGTGCCTGGAGTGGGTTCGCTTTAGCGGGACAGTTCTTC. The chain couples TRBV30 to TRBJ2-1; 8 positions match TRBD2. The length of the CDR3 is 13 residues. Per germline, CDR1 GTSNPN and CDR2 SVGIG (reference sequence). J gave up 13 bases and V 1 base, and 9 bases lay outside the gene matches. The full variable domain, with the rest looked up from reference TRBV30 and TRBJ2-1, is SQTIHQWPATLVQPVGSPLSLECTVEGTSNPNLYWYRQAAGRGLQLLFYSVGIGQISSEVPQNLSASRPQDRQFILSSKKLLLSDSGFYLCAWSGFALAGQFFGPGTRLTVL.

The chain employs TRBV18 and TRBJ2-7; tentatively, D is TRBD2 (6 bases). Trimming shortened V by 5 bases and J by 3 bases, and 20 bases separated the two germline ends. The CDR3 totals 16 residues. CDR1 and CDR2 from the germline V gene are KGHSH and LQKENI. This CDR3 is CASSSVGPGGNYEQYF. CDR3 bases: TGTGCCAGCTCATCGGTTGGTCCGGGCGGGAACTACGAGCAGTACTTC. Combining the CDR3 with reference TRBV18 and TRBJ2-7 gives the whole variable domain NAGVMQNPRHLVRRRGQEARLRCSPMKGHSHVYWYRQLPEEGLKFMVYLQKENIIDESGMPKERFSAEFPKEGPSILRIQQVVRGDSAAYFCASSSVGPGGNYEQYFGPGTRLTVT.

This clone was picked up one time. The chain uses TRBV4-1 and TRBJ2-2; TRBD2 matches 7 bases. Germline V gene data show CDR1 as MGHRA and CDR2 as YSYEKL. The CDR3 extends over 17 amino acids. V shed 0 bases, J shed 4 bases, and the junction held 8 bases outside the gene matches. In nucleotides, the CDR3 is TGCGCCAGCAGCCAAGATCGAGGCGGGGGACCCACCGGGGAGCTGTTTTTT. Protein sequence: CASSQDRGGGPTGELFF.

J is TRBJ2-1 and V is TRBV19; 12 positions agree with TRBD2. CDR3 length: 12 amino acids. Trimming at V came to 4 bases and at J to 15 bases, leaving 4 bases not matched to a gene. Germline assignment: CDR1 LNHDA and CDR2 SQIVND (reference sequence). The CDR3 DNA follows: TGTGCCAGTAGTACCCTAGCGGGGGGGCGGTTCTTC. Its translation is CASSTLAGGRFF.

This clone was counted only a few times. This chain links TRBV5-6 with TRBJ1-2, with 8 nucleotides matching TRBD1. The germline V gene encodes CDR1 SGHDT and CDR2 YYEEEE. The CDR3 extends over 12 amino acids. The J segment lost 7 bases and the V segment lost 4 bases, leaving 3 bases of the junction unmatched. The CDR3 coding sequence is TGTGCCAGCAGCGGACAGGGCTTTGGCTACACCTTC. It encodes CASSGQGFGYTF.

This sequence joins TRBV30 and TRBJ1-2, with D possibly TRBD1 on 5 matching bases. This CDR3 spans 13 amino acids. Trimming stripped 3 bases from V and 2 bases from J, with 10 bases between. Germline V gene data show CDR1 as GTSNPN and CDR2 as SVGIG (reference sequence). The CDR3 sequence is CAWSSGPNYGYTF. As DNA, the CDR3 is TGTGCCTGGAGCTCAGGGCCCAACTATGGCTACACCTTC.

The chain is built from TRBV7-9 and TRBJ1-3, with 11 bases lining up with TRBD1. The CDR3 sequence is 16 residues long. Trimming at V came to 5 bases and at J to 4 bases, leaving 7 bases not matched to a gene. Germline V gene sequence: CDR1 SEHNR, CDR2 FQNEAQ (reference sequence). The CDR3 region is CASSPRTGGTGNTIYF. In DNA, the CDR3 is TGTGCCAGCAGCCCGCGGACAGGGGGCACCGGAAACACCATATATTTT.

CDR3 in amino acids: CASRIEMNTEAFF. CDR3 nucleotides: TGTGCCAGCAGGATCGAGATGAACACTGAAGCTTTCTTT. The chain links TRBV2 to TRBJ1-1; D remains unclear. The CDR3 length is 13 residues. Trimming left V 6 bases short and J 0 bases short, with 8 bases between. The V gene's germline CDR1 is SNHLY and CDR2 FYNNEI.

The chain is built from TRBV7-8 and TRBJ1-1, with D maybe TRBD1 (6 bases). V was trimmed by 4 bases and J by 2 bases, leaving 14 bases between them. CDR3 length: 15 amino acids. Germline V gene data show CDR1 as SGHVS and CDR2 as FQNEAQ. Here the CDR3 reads CASSSGGGYNTEAFF. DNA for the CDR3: TGTGCCAGCAGCTCGGGGGGCGGGTACAACACTGAAGCTTTCTTT. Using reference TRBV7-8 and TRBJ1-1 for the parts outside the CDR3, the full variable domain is GAGVSQSPRYKVAKRGQDVALRCDPISGHVSLFWYQQALGQGPEFLTYFQNEAQLDKSGLPSDRFFAERPEGSVSTLKIQRTQQEDSAVYLCASSSGGGYNTEAFFGQGTRLTVV.

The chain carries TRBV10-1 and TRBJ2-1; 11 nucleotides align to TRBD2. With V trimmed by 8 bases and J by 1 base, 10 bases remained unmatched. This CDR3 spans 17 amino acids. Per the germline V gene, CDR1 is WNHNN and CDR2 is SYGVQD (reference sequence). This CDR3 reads CASPGTSGRRSYNEQFF. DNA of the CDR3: TGCGCCAGCCCCGGGACTAGCGGCCGGAGGTCCTACAATGAGCAGTTCTTC.

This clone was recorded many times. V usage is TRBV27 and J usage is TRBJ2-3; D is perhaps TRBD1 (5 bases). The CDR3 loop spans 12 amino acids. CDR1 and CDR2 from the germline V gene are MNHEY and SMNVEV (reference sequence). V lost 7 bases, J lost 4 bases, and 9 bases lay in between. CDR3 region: CASMGPADTQYF. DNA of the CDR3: TGTGCCAGCATGGGGCCGGCAGATACGCAGTATTTT.

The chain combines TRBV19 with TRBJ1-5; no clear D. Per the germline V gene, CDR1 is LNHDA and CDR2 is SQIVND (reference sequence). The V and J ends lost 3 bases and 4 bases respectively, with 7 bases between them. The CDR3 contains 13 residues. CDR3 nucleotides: TGTGCCAGTAGTATCTGGCTGAATCAGCCCCAGCATTTT. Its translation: CASSIWLNQPQHF.

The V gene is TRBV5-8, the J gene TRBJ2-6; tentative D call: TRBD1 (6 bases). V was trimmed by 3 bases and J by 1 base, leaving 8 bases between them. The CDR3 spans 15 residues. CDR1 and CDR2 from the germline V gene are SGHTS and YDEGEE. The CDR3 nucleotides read TGTGCCAGCAGCTCACAGGGATCTGGGGCCAACGTCCTGACTTTC. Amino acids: CASSSQGSGANVLTF.

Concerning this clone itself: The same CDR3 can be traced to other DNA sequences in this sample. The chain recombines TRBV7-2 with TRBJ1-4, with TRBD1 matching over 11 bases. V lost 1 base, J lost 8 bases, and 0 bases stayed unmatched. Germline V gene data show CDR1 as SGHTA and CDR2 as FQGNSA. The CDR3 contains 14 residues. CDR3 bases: TGTGCCAGCAGCTTAGGGACAGGGGGCGAAAAACTGTTTTTT. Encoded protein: CASSLGTGGEKLFF.

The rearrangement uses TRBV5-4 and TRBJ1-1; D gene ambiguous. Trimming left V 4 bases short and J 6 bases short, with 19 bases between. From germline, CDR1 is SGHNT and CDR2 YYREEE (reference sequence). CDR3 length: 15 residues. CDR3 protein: CASSPAGSLGAEAFF. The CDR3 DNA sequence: TGTGCCAGCAGCCCGGCCGGGTCCCTTGGGGCTGAAGCTTTCTTT.

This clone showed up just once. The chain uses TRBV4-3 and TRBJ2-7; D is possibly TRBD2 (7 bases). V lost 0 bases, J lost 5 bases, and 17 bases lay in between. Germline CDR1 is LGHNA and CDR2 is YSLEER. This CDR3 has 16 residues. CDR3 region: CASSQDWGGPQDEQYF. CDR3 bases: TGCGCCAGCAGCCAAGATTGGGGGGGGCCTCAGGACGAGCAGTACTTC.

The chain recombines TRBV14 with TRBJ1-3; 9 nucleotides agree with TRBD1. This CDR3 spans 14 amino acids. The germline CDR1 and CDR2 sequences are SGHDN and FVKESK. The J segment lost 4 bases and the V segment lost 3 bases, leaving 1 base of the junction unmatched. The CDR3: CASSQGTGGNTIYF. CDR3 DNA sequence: TGTGCCAGCAGCCAGGGGACAGGGGGAAACACCATATATTTT.

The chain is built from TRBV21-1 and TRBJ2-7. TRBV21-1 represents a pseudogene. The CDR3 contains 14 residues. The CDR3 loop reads CASSPRGPAYEQYF. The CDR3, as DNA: TGTGCCAGCAGTCCTCGGGGGCCCGCCTACGAGCAGTACTTC.

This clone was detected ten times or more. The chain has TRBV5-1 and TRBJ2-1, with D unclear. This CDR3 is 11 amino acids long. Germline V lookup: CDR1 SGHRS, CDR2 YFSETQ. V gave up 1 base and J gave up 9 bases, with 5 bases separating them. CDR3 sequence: CASSLQVEQFF. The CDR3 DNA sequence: TGCGCCAGCAGCTTGCAGGTTGAGCAGTTCTTC.